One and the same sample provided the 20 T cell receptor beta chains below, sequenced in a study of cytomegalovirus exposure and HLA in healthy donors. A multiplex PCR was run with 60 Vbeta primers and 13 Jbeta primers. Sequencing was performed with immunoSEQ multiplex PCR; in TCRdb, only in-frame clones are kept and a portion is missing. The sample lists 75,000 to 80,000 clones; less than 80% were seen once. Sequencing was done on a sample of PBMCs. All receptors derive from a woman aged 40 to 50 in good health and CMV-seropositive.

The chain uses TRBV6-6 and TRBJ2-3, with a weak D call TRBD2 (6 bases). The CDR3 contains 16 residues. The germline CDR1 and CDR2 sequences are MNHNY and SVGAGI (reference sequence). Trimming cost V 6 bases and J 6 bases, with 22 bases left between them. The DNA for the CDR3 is TGTGCCAGCAGGGCACCGGGAGCCGACGGACCTGATACGCAGTATTTT. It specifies CASRAPGADGPDTQYF.

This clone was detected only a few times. CDR3 amino acids: CASSPRYGGADTEAFF. In nucleotides, the CDR3 is TGTGCCAGCTCACCACGATATGGAGGGGCGGACACTGAAGCTTTCTTT. This chain connects TRBV18 to TRBJ1-1; possible D gene TRBD1, 5 bases. Trimming took 1 base from V and 3 from J, leaving 15 bases between them. The germline V gene encodes CDR1 KGHSH and CDR2 LQKENI. The CDR3 sequence is 16 residues long.

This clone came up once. CDR3 sequence: CASSAPGQGAFNEQFF. In DNA form, the CDR3 reads TGTGCCAGCAGCGCACCGGGACAGGGGGCTTTCAATGAGCAGTTCTTC. V is TRBV4-2 and J is TRBJ2-1, with 12 bases fitting TRBD1. Per the germline V gene, CDR1 is LGHNA and CDR2 is YNFKEQ. The length of the CDR3 is 16 residues. V dropped 5 bases and J dropped 6; count of bases not matched to a gene: 8.

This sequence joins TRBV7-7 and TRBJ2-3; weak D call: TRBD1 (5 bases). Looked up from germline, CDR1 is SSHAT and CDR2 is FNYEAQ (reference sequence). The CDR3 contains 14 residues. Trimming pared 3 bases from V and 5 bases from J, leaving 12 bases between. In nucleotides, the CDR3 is TGTGCCAGCAGCTTGGGATTGGGGCTAGATACGCAGTATTTT. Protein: CASSLGLGLDTQYF.

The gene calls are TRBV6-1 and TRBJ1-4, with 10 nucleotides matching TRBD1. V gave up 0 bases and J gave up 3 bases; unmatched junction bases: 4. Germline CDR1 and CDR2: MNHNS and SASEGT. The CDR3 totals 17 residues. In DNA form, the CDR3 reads TGTGCCAGCAGTGAAGCGGGACAGGGGCGGGCTAATGAAAAACTGTTTTTT. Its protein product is CASSEAGQGRANEKLFF.

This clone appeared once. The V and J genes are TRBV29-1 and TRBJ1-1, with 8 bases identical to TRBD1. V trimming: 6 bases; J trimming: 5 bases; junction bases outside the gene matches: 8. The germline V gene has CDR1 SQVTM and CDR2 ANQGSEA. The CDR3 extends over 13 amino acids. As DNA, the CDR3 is TGCAGCGTCTCACAGGGGGACGGAACTGAAGCTTTCTTT. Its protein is CSVSQGDGTEAFF.

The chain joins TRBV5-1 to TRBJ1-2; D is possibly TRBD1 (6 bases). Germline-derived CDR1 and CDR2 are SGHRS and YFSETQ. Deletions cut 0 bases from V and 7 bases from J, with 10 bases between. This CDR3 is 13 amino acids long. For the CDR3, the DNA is TGCGCCAGCAGCTTGGACGCGGGGGCTGGCTACACCTTC. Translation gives CASSLDAGAGYTF. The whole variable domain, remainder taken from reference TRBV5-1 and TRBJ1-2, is KAGVTQTPRYLIKTRGQQVTLSCSPISGHRSVSWYQQTPGQGLQFLFEYFSETQRNKGNFPGRFSGRQFSNSRSEMNVSTLELGDSALYLCASSLDAGAGYTFGSGTRLTVV.

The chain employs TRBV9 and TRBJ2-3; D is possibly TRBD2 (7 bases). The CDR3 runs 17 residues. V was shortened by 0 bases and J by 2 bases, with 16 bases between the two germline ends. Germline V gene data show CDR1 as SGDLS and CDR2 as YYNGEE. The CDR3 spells CASSVGGAGALTDTQYF. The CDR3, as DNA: TGTGCCAGCAGCGTAGGGGGGGCGGGGGCCCTCACAGATACGCAGTATTTT.

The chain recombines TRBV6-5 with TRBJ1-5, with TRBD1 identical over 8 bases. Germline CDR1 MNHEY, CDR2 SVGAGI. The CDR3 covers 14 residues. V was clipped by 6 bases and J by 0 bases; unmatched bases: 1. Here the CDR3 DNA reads TGTGCCAGCAGAACAGGGGGTAGCAATCAGCCCCAGCATTTT. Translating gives CASRTGGSNQPQHF.

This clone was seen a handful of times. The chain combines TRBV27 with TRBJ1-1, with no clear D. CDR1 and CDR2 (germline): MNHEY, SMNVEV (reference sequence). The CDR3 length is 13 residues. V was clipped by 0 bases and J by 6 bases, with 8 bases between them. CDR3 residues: CASSLSYNAEAFF. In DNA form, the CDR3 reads TGTGCCAGCAGTTTATCTTACAACGCTGAAGCTTTCTTT.

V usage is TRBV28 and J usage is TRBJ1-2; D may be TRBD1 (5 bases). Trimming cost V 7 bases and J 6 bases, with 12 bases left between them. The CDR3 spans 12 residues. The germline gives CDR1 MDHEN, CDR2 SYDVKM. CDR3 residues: CASNRGFDGYTF. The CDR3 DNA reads TGTGCCAGCAATCGGGGGTTCGATGGCTACACCTTC.

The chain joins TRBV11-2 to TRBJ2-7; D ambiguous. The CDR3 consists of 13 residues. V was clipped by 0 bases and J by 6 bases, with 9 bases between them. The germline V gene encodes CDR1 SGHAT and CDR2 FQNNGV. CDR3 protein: CASSLDPASEQYF. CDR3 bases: TGTGCCAGCAGCTTAGATCCCGCGAGCGAGCAGTACTTC.

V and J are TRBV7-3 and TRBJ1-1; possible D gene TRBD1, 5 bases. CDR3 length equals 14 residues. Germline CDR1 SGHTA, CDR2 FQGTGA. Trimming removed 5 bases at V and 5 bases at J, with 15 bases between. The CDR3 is CASSPLGVGTEAFF. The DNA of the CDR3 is TGTGCCAGCAGCCCGTTAGGGGTTGGTACTGAAGCTTTCTTT.

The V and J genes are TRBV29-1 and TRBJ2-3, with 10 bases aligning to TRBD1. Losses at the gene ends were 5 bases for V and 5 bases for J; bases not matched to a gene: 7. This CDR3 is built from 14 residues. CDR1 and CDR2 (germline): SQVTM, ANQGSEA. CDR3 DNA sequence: TGCAGCGTTAGGCAGACAGGGGGCGTAGATACGCAGTATTTT. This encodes CSVRQTGGVDTQYF.

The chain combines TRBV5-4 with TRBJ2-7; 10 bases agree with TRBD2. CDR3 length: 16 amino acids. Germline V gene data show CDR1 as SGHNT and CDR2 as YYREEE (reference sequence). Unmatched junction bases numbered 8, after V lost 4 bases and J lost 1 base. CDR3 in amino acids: CASSRDGTSVSYEQYF. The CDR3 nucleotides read TGTGCCAGCAGCCGGGACGGGACTAGCGTTTCCTACGAGCAGTACTTC. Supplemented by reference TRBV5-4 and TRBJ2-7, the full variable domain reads ETGVTQSPTHLIKTRGQQVTLRCSSQSGHNTVSWYQQALGQGPQFIFQYYREEENGRGNFPPRFSGLQFPNYSSELNVNALELDDSALYLCASSRDGTSVSYEQYFGPGTRLTVT.

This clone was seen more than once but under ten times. For the CDR3, the DNA is TGCGCCAGCAGCCCGAGAGGGGGAGAATCTGGGGCCAACGTCCTGACTTTC. It codes for CASSPRGGESGANVLTF. V and J are TRBV4-3 and TRBJ2-6, with D perhaps TRBD1 (6 bases). This CDR3 region has 17 residues. V was clipped by 4 bases and J by 1 base, with 14 bases between them. Germline V gives CDR1 LGHNA, CDR2 YSLEER.

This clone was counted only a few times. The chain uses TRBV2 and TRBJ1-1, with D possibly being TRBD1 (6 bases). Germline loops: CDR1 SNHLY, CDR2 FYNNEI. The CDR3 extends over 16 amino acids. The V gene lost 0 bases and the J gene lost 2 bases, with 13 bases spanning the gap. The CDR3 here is CASSEAKQGVNTEAFF. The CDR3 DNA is TGTGCCAGCAGTGAAGCGAAACAGGGAGTAAACACTGAAGCTTTCTTT. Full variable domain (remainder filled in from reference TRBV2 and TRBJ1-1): EPEVTQTPSHQVTQMGQEVILRCVPISNHLYFYWYRQILGQKVEFLVSFYNNEISEKSEIFDDQFSVERPDGSNFTLKIRSTKLEDSAMYFCASSEAKQGVNTEAFFGQGTRLTVV.

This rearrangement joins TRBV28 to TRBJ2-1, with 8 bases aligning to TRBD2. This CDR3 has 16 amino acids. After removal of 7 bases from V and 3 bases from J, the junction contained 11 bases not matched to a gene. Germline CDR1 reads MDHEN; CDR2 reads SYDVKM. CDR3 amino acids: CASTSFSGGRYNEQFF. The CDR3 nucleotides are TGTGCCAGCACCTCTTTCAGCGGGGGCCGCTACAATGAGCAGTTCTTC.

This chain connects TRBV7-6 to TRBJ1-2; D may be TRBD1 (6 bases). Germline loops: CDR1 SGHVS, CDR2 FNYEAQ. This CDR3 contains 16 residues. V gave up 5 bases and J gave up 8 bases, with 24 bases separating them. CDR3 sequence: CASSTGQGSSLWGYTF. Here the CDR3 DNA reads TGTGCCAGCAGCACGGGACAAGGATCGAGTTTATGGGGCTACACCTTC.

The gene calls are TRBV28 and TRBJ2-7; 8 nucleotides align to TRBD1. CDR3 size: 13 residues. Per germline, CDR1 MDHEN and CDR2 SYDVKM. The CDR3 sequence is CAGSGGASYEQYF. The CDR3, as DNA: TGTGCGGGCTCAGGGGGCGCGTCCTACGAGCAGTACTTC.